Described below is a single TCR beta chain sequence and its context. Sequenced by immunoSEQ multiplex PCR; TCRdb stores in-frame clones only, minus some. Found here are tens of thousands of clones, roughly 88% of them singletons; the top ten hold more than 0.75%. This record comes from a study of STAT5B mutations in CD4+ large granular lymphocyte leukemia. Specimen: CD4+ T cells from blood buffy coats. The clonotype was recovered from a human donor in good health.

For the CDR3, the DNA is TGTGCCAGTACTAGGGGGCTACGGGGCTACACCTTC. Translating gives CASTRGLRGYTF. The V gene is TRBV19, the J gene TRBJ1-2; 7 positions match TRBD1. Looked up from germline, CDR1 is LNHDA and CDR2 is SQIVND (reference sequence). V lost 7 bases, J lost 8 bases, and 7 bases stayed unmatched. This CDR3 comprises 12 residues.